A single TCR beta chain is shown here with its context. Its antigen is not known. Repertoires were generated with immunoSEQ multiplex PCR, while TCRdb's copy carries only in-frame clones and drops some. This sample has tens of thousands of clones; about 95% occur once, and the top ten carry roughly 0.21%. The data originate from a study of graft-versus-host responses after intestinal transplantation. Overall study context: Recipients had transplants, and these were multivisceral, liver-intestinal, or isolated intestinal. Anti-thymocyte globulin induction preceded two to four years of tacrolimus and steroid maintenance in all recipients.

There are 15 residues in the CDR3. Germline trimming cut 5 bases from V and 3 bases from J; bases unmatched to any gene: 8. Germline V gives CDR1 MDHEN, CDR2 SYDVKM. This clonotype was obtained from a human donor who was the organ donor for an intestinal transplant. The chain uses TRBV28 and TRBJ2-7; 9 bases are a match to TRBD1. Sequencing was performed on unstimulated CD8+ T cells sorted from spleen or lymph node cells, taken before transplant. CDR3 DNA sequence: TGTGCCAGCAGTCCTACCGGGACAGGGCACTACGAGCAGTACTTC. Translation: CASSPTGTGHYEQYF.